The rows below give T cell receptor beta chains drawn from one sample of a study of T-cell memory formation after mild COVID-19. Via MiXCR, TCRdb re-called the 5' RACE reads, giving one row per CDR3 protein. The table lists fewer than 350,000 distinct CDR3 sequences, less than 20% of them singletons, with approximately 20% in the top ten. Sequencing was carried out using PBMCs or a T cell subset sorted from them (not recorded which). All receptors come from a young man who had mild COVID-19 (a few samples of this study predate the infection). Cell type and time point are not known. The CDR3 runs from the conserved cysteine through the conserved F or W. Size is stated for part of the rows, as once, few or many counts, or as a class when the clone is expanded.

V gene | clone size | CDR3 protein
TRBV28 | . | CASSSGGGPSAYGYTF
TRBV10-3 | . | CAISVQLGGQANYGYTF
TRBV7-9 | many | CASSPSSVSTDTQYF
TRBV11-2 | few | CASSSRGGPSPLHF
TRBV6-4 | . | CATQPTVGGEQFF
TRBV5-6 | . | CASRLTGTGGNYGYTF
TRBV7-3 | many | CASSLGPSSYNEQFF
TRBV18 | . | CASSPSPGTVAQYF
TRBV6-5 | . | CASSYSGARSGYTEAFF
TRBV29-1 | few | CSVEIVLGTGGQLSYNEQFF
TRBV12-3/TRBV12-4 | few | CASSLGRDSFNYGYTF
TRBV20-1 | . | CSARDGVGQDTDTQYF
TRBV29-1 | . | CSAYRGRHEQYF
TRBV2 | . | CASRPPEAFF
TRBV7-9 | . | CASSYLFRDRSTDTQYF
TRBV7-2 | . | CASSLGQGMNTEAFF
TRBV5-6 | . | CASRADRYTEAFF
TRBV5-1 | . | CASSLEGGVTDTQYF
TRBV4-3 | few | CASSQSSGGAYNEQFF
TRBV24-1 | . | CATRDRTGDSEKLFF
TRBV12-3/TRBV12-4 | few | CASSAQGRGVLMNTEAFF
TRBV12-3/TRBV12-4 | many | CASSLFQSLGTDTQYF
TRBV3-1 | . | CASSQIASGGDTQYF
TRBV7-6 | few | CASSPTTTPGSDYGYTF
TRBV6-6 | . | CASTLGAVTEAFF
TRBV7-9 | few | CASSLLGGPQHF
TRBV5-1 | . | CASSWPAGTSGGIDEQFF
TRBV7-9 | . | CASTQGRNRNTEAFF
TRBV7-2 | few | CASSLSTAHEQYF
TRBV19 | few | CASGDFSSYNEQFF
TRBV29-1 | few | CSVHRDLGFYGYTF
TRBV18 | few | CASSPERGNNEAFF
TRBV4-3 | . | CASSQEGNRDGEKLFF
TRBV28 | . | CASAGDRPEAYNSPLHF
TRBV7-8 | . | CASTTTRLTDTQYF
TRBV12-5 | few | CASGFVPGRIYGYTF
TRBV10-2 | many | CASKVGGAETQYF
TRBV15 | few | CATSRVDYRGQETQYF
TRBV14 | . | CASSQVFGQLNTGELFF
TRBV20-1 | few | CSADRDKDYGYTF
TRBV5-1 | many | CASRRRLAGADNEQFF